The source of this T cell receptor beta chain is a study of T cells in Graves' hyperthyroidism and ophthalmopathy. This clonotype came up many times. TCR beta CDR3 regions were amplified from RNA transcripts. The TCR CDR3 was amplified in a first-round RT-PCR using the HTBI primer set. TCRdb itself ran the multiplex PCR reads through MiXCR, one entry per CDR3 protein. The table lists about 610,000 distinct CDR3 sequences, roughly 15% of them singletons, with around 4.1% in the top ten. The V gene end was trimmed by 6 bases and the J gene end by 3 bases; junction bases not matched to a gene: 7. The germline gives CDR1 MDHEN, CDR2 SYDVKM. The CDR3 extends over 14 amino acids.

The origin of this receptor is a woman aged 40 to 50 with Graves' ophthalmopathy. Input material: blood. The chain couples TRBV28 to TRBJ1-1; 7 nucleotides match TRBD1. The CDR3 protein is CASRQTGRDTEAFF. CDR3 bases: TGTGCCAGCAGACAGACAGGGCGGGACACTGAAGCTTTCTTT.